Sequencing of this TCR beta chain was carried out in a study of molecular identifiers for immune sequencing clone quantification. The table lists this clonotype with many counts. Based on a CD8+CD4-CCR7+CD45RA+ profile, naive CD8 T cells were sorted. Trimming took 1 base from V and 6 from J, leaving 12 bases between them. The CDR3 consists of 14 residues. Bulk TCR libraries used previously described methods and listed TCR primers. TCRdb processed the PCR reads anew with MiXCR; each CDR3 protein has one entry. The sample shows just under 650,000 distinct CDR3 sequences, 15% to 20% of them seen only once.

Source material: naive CD8+ T cells from blood, with Jurkat cell RNA spiked in. Described subset: FACS-sorted CD8+CD4-CCR7+CD45RA+ naive T cells. The TCR originated in a human donor in good health. Some libraries in this study had Jurkat cell RNA spiked in. The rearrangement links TRBV12-3 or TRBV12-4 to TRBJ1-1; D is unresolved. The CDR3 sequence is CASSLGGSGAEAFF. The CDR3 DNA follows: TGTGCCAGCAGTTTAGGGGGTTCCGGCGCTGAAGCTTTCTTT.